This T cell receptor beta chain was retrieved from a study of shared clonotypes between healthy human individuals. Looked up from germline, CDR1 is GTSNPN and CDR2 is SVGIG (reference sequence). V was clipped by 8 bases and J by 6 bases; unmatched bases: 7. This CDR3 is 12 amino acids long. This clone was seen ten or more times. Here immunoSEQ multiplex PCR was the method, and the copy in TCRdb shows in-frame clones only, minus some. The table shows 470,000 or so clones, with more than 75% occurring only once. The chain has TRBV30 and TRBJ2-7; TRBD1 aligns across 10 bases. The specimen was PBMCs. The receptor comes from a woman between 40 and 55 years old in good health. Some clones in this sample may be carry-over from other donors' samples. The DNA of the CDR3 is TGTGCCCTGGGACAGGGGAGGGGCGAGCAGTACTTC. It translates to CALGQGRGEQYF.